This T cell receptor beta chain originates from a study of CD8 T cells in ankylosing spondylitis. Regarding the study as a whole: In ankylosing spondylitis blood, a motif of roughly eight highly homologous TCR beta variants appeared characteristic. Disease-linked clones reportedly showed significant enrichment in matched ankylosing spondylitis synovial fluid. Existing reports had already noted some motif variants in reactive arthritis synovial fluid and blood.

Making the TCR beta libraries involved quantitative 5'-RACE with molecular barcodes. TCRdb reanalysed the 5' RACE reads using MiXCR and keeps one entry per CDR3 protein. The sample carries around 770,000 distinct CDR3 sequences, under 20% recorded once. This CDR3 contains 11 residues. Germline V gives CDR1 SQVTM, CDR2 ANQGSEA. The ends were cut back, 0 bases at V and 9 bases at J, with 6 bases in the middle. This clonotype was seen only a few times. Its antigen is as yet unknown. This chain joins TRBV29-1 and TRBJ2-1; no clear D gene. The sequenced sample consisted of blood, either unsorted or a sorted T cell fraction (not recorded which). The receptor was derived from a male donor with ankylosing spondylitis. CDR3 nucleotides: TGCAGCGTTGAAGATCCGGGTGAGCAGTTCTTC. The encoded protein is CSVEDPGEQFF.